These T cell receptor beta chains were read from a single sample in a study of beta chain features in type 1 diabetes. TCRdb's copy holds only in-frame clones and misses some; the assay was immunoSEQ multiplex PCR. The sample shows some 500,000 clones, approximately 10% of them seen only once. The source material was naive CD4+ T cells from blood. Receptor source: a woman between 18 and 29 years old in good health. CDR3s include the opening cysteine and the closing phenylalanine or tryptophan.

>TRBV7-8|TRBJ1-2
CASSLAQGYGYTF
>TRBV2|TRBJ1-1
CASSVSSAAFF
>TRBV29-1|TRBJ1-1
CSPYRDTEAFF
>TRBV7-6|TRBJ2-7
CASSLSKGYEQYF
>TRBV10-3|TRBJ1-2
CAITPQGLYGYTF
>TRBV7-9|TRBJ2-7
CASSPSGRASTWGEQYF
>TRBV19|TRBJ2-1
CASVAGGPSYNEQFF
>TRBV7-2|TRBJ1-2
CASSFPGQGGGYTF
>TRBV9|TRBJ2-5
CASSVVDSGPRTQYF
>TRBV9|TRBJ2-7
CASSVSMGAPYEQYF
>TRBV7-8|TRBJ2-3
CASSRSLQADTQYF
>TRBV2|TRBJ2-1
CASSLEPRTDNEQFF
>TRBV2|TRBJ2-5
CASRDRALGETQYF
>TRBV5-1|TRBJ2-3
CASSPGREPDTQYF
>TRBV4-1|TRBJ1-4
CASSQLVLEKLFF